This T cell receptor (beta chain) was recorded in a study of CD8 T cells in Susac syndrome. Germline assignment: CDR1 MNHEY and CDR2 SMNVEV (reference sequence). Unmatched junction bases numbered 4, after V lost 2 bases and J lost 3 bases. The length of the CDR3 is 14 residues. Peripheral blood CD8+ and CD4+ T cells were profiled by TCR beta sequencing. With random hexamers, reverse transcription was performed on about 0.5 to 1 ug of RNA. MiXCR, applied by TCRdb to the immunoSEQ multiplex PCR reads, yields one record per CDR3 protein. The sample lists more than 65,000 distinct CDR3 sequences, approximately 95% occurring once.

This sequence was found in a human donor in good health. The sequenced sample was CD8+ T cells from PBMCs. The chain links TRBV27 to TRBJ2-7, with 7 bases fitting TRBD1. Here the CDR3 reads CASSLGDSFYEQYF. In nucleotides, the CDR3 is TGTGCCAGCAGTTTAGGGGACAGCTTCTACGAGCAGTACTTC.